The table lists the clone carrying this TCR beta chain with many counts. At one end the junction does not follow the germline gene, possibly because of a read error. The length of the CDR3 is 11 residues. Germline values: CDR1 SGHTA, CDR2 FQGNSA. This sample is part of a study of blood T cells in healthy people across ages. Using a J-beta primer mix together with a sample-barcoded 5' primer, a second PCR was run for about 6 to 11 cycles. TCRdb reanalysed the 5' RACE reads using MiXCR and keeps one entry per CDR3 protein. Of 1.8 million or so distinct CDR3 sequences in the sample, approximately 40% were seen once.

This sequence was found in a human donor in good health. Sequencing input: blood. V and J are TRBV7-2 and TRBJ2-7; tentative D call: TRBD2 (5 bases). This CDR3 reads CASSLRGEQYF. The CDR3 DNA follows: TGCGCCAGCAGCTTACGGGGTGAGCAGTACTTC.